Shown below are 32 T cell receptor beta chains from a single sample sequenced in a study of PD-1 blockade in classical Hodgkin lymphoma (dated by TCRdb to between 2020 and 2021). Interpreted using the paper, the time point label stands for: cycle 4 day 1 (C4D1), after around six weeks of nivolumab. Every trial patient had relapsed following autologous stem cell transplantation, and prior brentuximab vedotin exposure was what differed among cohorts A, B and C. Library preparation used the immunoSEQ multiplex PCR assay. In its TCRdb copy, this immuneACCESS table keeps in-frame sequences only and misses some clones. Where compared with another copy, unresolved V genes explain less than half of these, and the others have no known cause. The sample has roughly 64,000 clones on record, around 90% of them singletons. 8% of the sample is held by the ten biggest clonotypes. The sample in question was peripheral blood mononuclear cells (PBMCs), obtained before the fourth cycle of nivolumab. The receptor set was obtained from a human donor with classical Hodgkin lymphoma.

The J gene is TRBJ2-4, the V gene TRBV19, with 8 bases lining up with TRBD2. After removal of 5 bases from V and 7 bases from J, the junction contained 7 bases not matched to a gene. The germline CDR1 and CDR2 sequences are LNHDA and SQIVND (reference sequence). The CDR3 covers 14 residues. CDR3 nucleotides: TGTGCCAGTAGTGGGACTAGACTTGTGAACATTCAGTACTTC. Translation: CASSGTRLVNIQYF. Drawing the rest from reference TRBV19 and TRBJ2-4, the complete variable domain is DGGITQSPKYLFRKEGQNVTLSCEQNLNHDAMYWYRQDPGQGLRLIYYSQIVNDFQKGDIAEGYSVSREKKESFPLTVTSAQKNPTAFYLCASSGTRLVNIQYFGAGTRLSVL.

This clone has just one count. This sequence joins TRBV19 and TRBJ2-7, with D perhaps matching TRBD1 or TRBD2 (5 bases each). The CDR3 extends over 15 amino acids. Germline assignment: CDR1 LNHDA and CDR2 SQIVND (reference sequence). The V end was cut by 7 bases, the J end by 0 bases, with 16 bases between. The CDR3 here is CASKPRDQPSYEQYF. In nucleotides, the CDR3 is TGTGCCAGTAAGCCCCGGGACCAACCCTCCTACGAGCAGTACTTC.

Note on this clone: The same CDR3 also results from other DNA sequences found in this sample. The chain joins TRBV6-1 to TRBJ1-1; D is undetermined. The CDR3 sequence is 12 residues long. From germline, CDR1 is MNHNS and CDR2 SASEGT. V lost 7 bases and J lost 1, with 7 bases in between. The CDR3: CASNYRNTEAFF. The CDR3, as DNA: TGTGCCAGCAATTATCGGAACACTGAAGCTTTCTTT.

V gene TRBV7-9 combines with J gene TRBJ2-6; TRBD1 matches 8 bases. J was trimmed by 9 bases and V by 5 bases; bases with no gene match: 9. The CDR3 totals 15 residues. The germline V gene has CDR1 SEHNR and CDR2 FQNEAQ (reference sequence). CDR3 protein: CASSPRTGRDNVLTF. Here the CDR3 DNA reads TGTGCCAGCAGCCCCAGGACAGGGCGGGACAACGTCCTGACTTTC.

J is TRBJ2-7 and V is TRBV7-6, with D possibly TRBD2 on 5 matching bases. The V and J ends lost 2 bases and 3 bases respectively, with 8 bases between them. CDR1 and CDR2 from the germline V gene are SGHVS and FNYEAQ. The CDR3 spans 13 residues. The CDR3 is CASSLPGSYEQYF. CDR3 bases: TGTGCCAGCAGCTTACCGGGGAGCTACGAGCAGTACTTC.

The chain carries TRBV7-6 and TRBJ1-1; no clear D gene. The CDR3 covers 13 residues. V was pared by 4 bases and J by 3 bases, with 9 bases between. Germline values: CDR1 SGHVS, CDR2 FNYEAQ. The CDR3 DNA follows: TGTGCCAGCAGCTACAACTCATACACTGAAGCTTTCTTT. Translated: CASSYNSYTEAFF.

The chain recombines TRBV9 with TRBJ1-1; D is uncertain. The V end was cut by 1 base, the J end by 4 bases, with 8 bases between. The CDR3 runs 13 residues. Germline-derived CDR1 and CDR2 are SGDLS and YYNGEE. CDR3 amino acids: CASSVTLSTEAFF. The CDR3, as DNA: TGTGCCAGCAGCGTAACTTTGAGCACTGAAGCTTTCTTT.

The chain carries TRBV7-9 and TRBJ1-6, with D unresolved. The germline CDR1 and CDR2 sequences are SEHNR and FQNEAQ (reference sequence). The CDR3 length is 14 residues. Trimming stripped 0 bases from V and 9 bases from J, with 9 bases between. CDR3 residues: CASSLALLGSPLHF. The CDR3 DNA reads as TGTGCCAGCAGCTTAGCCCTACTCGGTTCACCCCTCCACTTT.

J is TRBJ2-2 and V is TRBV7-3; 8 bases are a match to TRBD2. V lost 5 bases to trimming and J lost 0 bases; unmatched junction nucleotides: 8. The V gene's germline CDR1 is SGHTA and CDR2 FQGTGA. The CDR3 contains 17 residues. The CDR3 bases are TGTGCCAGCAGCGTAGCGGGGATAATCGCGAACACCGGGGAGCTGTTTTTT. Its translation is CASSVAGIIANTGELFF.

The rearrangement uses TRBV5-1 and TRBJ2-7, with 8 bases lining up with TRBD1. This CDR3 is 16 amino acids long. The V segment lost 0 bases and the J segment 2 bases; nucleotides outside the gene matches: 7. Per the germline V gene, CDR1 is SGHRS and CDR2 is YFSETQ. The CDR3 loop is CASSLGRTGTTYEQYF. As DNA, the CDR3 is TGCGCCAGCAGCTTGGGGAGGACAGGGACGACCTACGAGCAGTACTTC.

The chain joins TRBV18 to TRBJ2-2; D perhaps matches TRBD2 (6 bases). The V end was cut by 1 base, the J end by 7 bases, with 19 bases between. Germline CDR1 KGHSH, CDR2 LQKENI. The CDR3 has 17 residues. The CDR3 coding sequence is TGTGCCAGCTCACCACGCGAGACTAGGCTCAGTAGCGGGGAGCTGTTTTTT. Amino acids: CASSPRETRLSSGELFF.

The gene calls are TRBV5-1 and TRBJ2-5; D unclear. CDR3 size: 15 residues. The V and J ends lost 1 base and 3 bases respectively, with 13 bases between them. The germline gives CDR1 SGHRS, CDR2 YFSETQ. The CDR3 protein is CASSLKGGPKETQYF. The CDR3 bases are TGCGCCAGCAGCTTGAAAGGTGGCCCAAAAGAGACCCAGTACTTC. The variable domain in full, with the rest retrieved from reference TRBV5-1 and TRBJ2-5, is KAGVTQTPRYLIKTRGQQVTLSCSPISGHRSVSWYQQTPGQGLQFLFEYFSETQRNKGNFPGRFSGRQFSNSRSEMNVSTLELGDSALYLCASSLKGGPKETQYFGPGTRLLVL.

The rearrangement joins TRBV28 to TRBJ2-7; D is possibly TRBD2 (5 bases). V shed 7 bases and J shed 3 bases, with 7 bases lying between them. This CDR3 is 11 amino acids long. Looked up from germline, CDR1 is MDHEN and CDR2 is SYDVKM. The CDR3 coding sequence is TGTGCCAGCATCAGCGGCTACGAGCAGTACTTC. This translates into CASISGYEQYF.

The chain carries TRBV7-2 and TRBJ1-1; perhaps TRBD1 as D (5 bases). The CDR3 totals 14 residues. V lost 5 bases and J 5 bases, leaving 15 bases between the germline ends. Germline assignment: CDR1 SGHTA and CDR2 FQGNSA. CDR3 loop: CASSLLGVSTEAFF. As DNA, the CDR3 is TGTGCCAGCAGCCTTTTGGGGGTCTCGACTGAAGCTTTCTTT.

On this clone itself: The junction and the germline gene differ at one end; a read error may be behind it. The gene calls are TRBV19 and TRBJ2-1; tentative D call: TRBD2 (5 bases). The CDR3 totals 13 residues. Germline V gene lookup returns CDR1 LNHDA and CDR2 SQIVND (reference sequence). The CDR3 sequence: CASRAGNYNEQFF. The CDR3 DNA reads TGTGCCAGTAGGGCCGGGAACTACAATGAACAGTTCTTC.

V usage is TRBV2 and J usage is TRBJ1-5; D not certain. V was cut by 4 bases and J by 3 bases, with 7 bases left in between. CDR1 and CDR2 (germline): SNHLY, FYNNEI. This CDR3 is built from 13 residues. The CDR3 bases are TGTGCCAGCAGTGTAACTACCAATCAGCCCCAGCATTTT. Residues: CASSVTTNQPQHF.

J is TRBJ2-3 and V is TRBV7-2; 7 bases fit TRBD1. V lost 3 bases, J lost 3 bases, and 0 bases stayed unmatched. The CDR3 sequence is 13 residues long. The germline V gene encodes CDR1 SGHTA and CDR2 FQGNSA. CDR3 sequence reads: CASSLGQTDTQYF. As DNA, the CDR3 is TGTGCCAGCAGCTTGGGACAGACAGATACGCAGTATTTT.

The chain uses TRBV10-3 and TRBJ2-7; 7 bases align to TRBD2. CDR3 length equals 16 residues. Germline CDR1 and CDR2: ENHRY and SYGVKD. V gave up 0 bases and J gave up 1 base; unmatched junction bases: 6. CDR3 residues: CAISESASGASYEQYF. The CDR3 bases are TGTGCCATCAGTGAGTCGGCGAGCGGGGCTTCCTACGAGCAGTACTTC.

The chain has TRBV27 and TRBJ2-3; D unclear. Per germline, CDR1 MNHEY and CDR2 SMNVEV (reference sequence). This CDR3 spans 16 amino acids. Trimming cost V 4 bases and J 0 bases, with 14 bases left between them. The CDR3 sequence is CASSSFGDPSTDTQYF. CDR3 nucleotide sequence: TGTGCCAGCAGTTCCTTTGGAGACCCTAGCACAGATACGCAGTATTTT.

The V gene is TRBV18, the J gene TRBJ1-2, with D unresolved. Deletions cut 0 bases from V and 1 base from J, with 6 bases between. Per germline, CDR1 KGHSH and CDR2 LQKENI. The CDR3 loop spans 14 amino acids. CDR3 sequence: CASSPPFGNYGYTF. The CDR3 DNA reads as TGTGCCAGCTCACCACCTTTCGGTAACTATGGCTACACCTTC. Filled out from reference TRBV18 and TRBJ1-2, the complete variable domain reads NAGVMQNPRHLVRRRGQEARLRCSPMKGHSHVYWYRQLPEEGLKFMVYLQKENIIDESGMPKERFSAEFPKEGPSILRIQQVVRGDSAAYFCASSPPFGNYGYTFGSGTRLTVV.

V usage is TRBV10-1 and J usage is TRBJ2-1; TRBD2 agrees at 12 bases. Germline V gene data show CDR1 as WNHNN and CDR2 as SYGVQD (reference sequence). The CDR3 has 16 residues. Trimming cost V 3 bases and J 5 bases; bases outside gene matches: 5. As DNA, the CDR3 is TGCGCCAGCAGTGAAGGAGGACTAGCGGGGCACAATGAGCAGTTCTTC. This translates into CASSEGGLAGHNEQFF.

The chain couples TRBV5-1 to TRBJ2-1; weak D call: TRBD2 (6 bases). The CDR3 totals 13 residues. The V gene lost 0 bases and the J gene lost 8 bases, with 9 bases spanning the gap. CDR1 SGHRS and CDR2 YFSETQ come from the germline V gene. CDR3 nucleotides: TGCGCCAGCAGCTTGGGCGGGGCTTATGAGCAGTTCTTC. Its protein product is CASSLGGAYEQFF. The variable domain in full, completed from reference TRBV5-1 and TRBJ2-1, reads KAGVTQTPRYLIKTRGQQVTLSCSPISGHRSVSWYQQTPGQGLQFLFEYFSETQRNKGNFPGRFSGRQFSNSRSEMNVSTLELGDSALYLCASSLGGAYEQFFGPGTRLTVL.

The V call is TRBV6-1, the J call TRBJ2-3, with 8 bases fitting TRBD1. V shed 7 bases and J 3 bases; nucleotides not matched to a gene: 9. Per germline, CDR1 MNHNS and CDR2 SASEGT. The CDR3 consists of 15 residues. In nucleotides, the CDR3 is TGTGCCAGCAAATCAACAGGGGGTTTGACAGATACGCAGTATTTT. As protein: CASKSTGGLTDTQYF.

The chain links TRBV12-5 to TRBJ2-1; no reliable D call. This CDR3 has 13 amino acids. The germline gives CDR1 LGHNT, CDR2 FRNRAP. V was clipped by 1 base and J by 5 bases, with 6 bases between them. The CDR3 reads CASGLAHNNEQFF. DNA of the CDR3: TGTGCTAGTGGTTTGGCCCATAACAATGAGCAGTTCTTC.

This clone was counted between two and nine times. The rearrangement links TRBV28 to TRBJ2-1; unclear D gene. Trimming pared 2 bases from V and 6 bases from J, leaving 8 bases between. From germline, CDR1 is MDHEN and CDR2 SYDVKM. The CDR3 length is 13 residues. CDR3 region: CASSLAGSNEQFF. The CDR3 DNA sequence: TGTGCCAGCAGTTTAGCAGGTTCCAATGAGCAGTTCTTC.

The genes are TRBV6-4 and TRBJ1-1, with D uncertain. This CDR3 contains 13 residues. Germline CDR1 reads MRHNA; CDR2 reads SNTAGT. V lost 3 bases and J lost 3, with 8 bases in between. DNA of the CDR3: TGTGCCAGCAGTGAAGGAAGATACACTGAAGCTTTCTTT. Translating gives CASSEGRYTEAFF.

The CDR3 sequence: CASSQGTSGSLRYEQYF. Written as DNA, the CDR3 is TGCGCCAGCAGCCAGGGGACTAGCGGTTCACTCAGGTACGAGCAGTACTTC. This sequence joins TRBV5-1 and TRBJ2-7; 11 bases map to TRBD2. V shed 4 bases, J shed 4 bases, and the junction held 13 bases outside the gene matches. This CDR3 spans 17 amino acids. Germline V gene data show CDR1 as SGHRS and CDR2 as YFSETQ.

In nucleotides, the CDR3 is TGCGCCAGCAGCGCCCTATTGCGGGTGGGACAGGGAGTCTACGAGCAGTACTTC. Amino acids: CASSALLRVGQGVYEQYF. The chain couples TRBV5-1 to TRBJ2-7, with 9 bases fitting TRBD1. J was trimmed by 3 bases and V by 4 bases; bases with no gene match: 17. The CDR3 extends over 18 amino acids. Germline values: CDR1 SGHRS, CDR2 YFSETQ.

This clone was observed once. The chain joins TRBV7-2 to TRBJ2-2; possibly TRBD1 for D (6 bases). CDR1 SGHTA and CDR2 FQGNSA come from the germline V gene. Trimming removed 6 bases at V and 8 bases at J, with 13 bases between. The CDR3 length is 13 residues. The DNA of the CDR3 is TGTGCCAGCAGTAGACAGGTGGGGGGGGAGCTGTTTTTT. It translates to CASSRQVGGELFF.

This clone was seen a single time. Relative to the germline gene, one junction end is altered; a read error may explain this. Different DNA sequences within this sample yield the same CDR3. The genes are TRBV28 and TRBJ2-7; no clear D gene. The CDR3 is made up of 14 amino acids. Per the germline V gene, CDR1 is MDHEN and CDR2 is SYDVKM. The DNA for the CDR3 is TGTGCCAGCAGTTCTGTCGGGTCACCCTACGAGCAATACTTC. It yields the protein CASSSVGSPYEQYF.

V gene TRBV2 combines with J gene TRBJ2-5, with D possibly TRBD1 on 5 matching bases. This CDR3 contains 12 residues. The germline CDR1 and CDR2 sequences are SNHLY and FYNNEI. V shed 8 bases and J shed 0 bases, with 7 bases lying between them. CDR3 protein: CASGANQETQYF. The CDR3 region has the DNA TGTGCCAGCGGGGCCAACCAAGAGACCCAGTACTTC.

In this sample, this clone turned up once. The gene calls are TRBV19 and TRBJ2-1; D gene uncertain. CDR1 is LNHDA and CDR2 is SQIVND in the germline V gene (reference sequence). The CDR3 has 18 residues. The V gene lost 1 base and the J gene lost 7 bases, with 23 bases spanning the gap. The CDR3: CASSIGKGPPTLENEQFF. The CDR3, as DNA: TGTGCCAGTAGTATAGGGAAAGGCCCGCCTACCCTCGAGAATGAGCAGTTCTTC. The full variable domain, rest sourced from reference TRBV19 and TRBJ2-1, is DGGITQSPKYLFRKEGQNVTLSCEQNLNHDAMYWYRQDPGQGLRLIYYSQIVNDFQKGDIAEGYSVSREKKESFPLTVTSAQKNPTAFYLCASSIGKGPPTLENEQFFGPGTRLTVL.